This note documents a single T cell receptor beta chain sequence. This sample was taken from a study of blood T cell repertoires in COVID-19. Looking at the study overall: Acute and convalescent COVID-19 specimens originated in the United States, Italy and Spain. Sample material is recorded as cDNA or gDNA derived from T cells, B-cell-depleted T cells, or PBMCs.

Original analysis: By means of reference gene primer amplification, nucleated cell counts were estimated. Here immunoSEQ multiplex PCR was the method, and the copy in TCRdb shows in-frame clones only, minus some. The V and J calls and clone size were taken over from that table, and D and trimming were inferred from the DNA. The table has about 80,000 clones, about 79% seen once. The CDR3 spans 15 residues. The germline V and J ends were trimmed by 11 bases and 2 bases, with 20 bases remaining between them. Germline CDR1 is SNHLY and CDR2 is FYNNEI. The TCR comes from a human donor in a cohort sampled during active COVID-19. Sequences were obtained from peripheral blood. V usage is TRBV2 and J usage is TRBJ2-3; a possible D gene is TRBD1 (5 bases). The CDR3 DNA reads TGTGCCCTCATCTCCCAACCCAGGGACACAGATACGCAGTATTTT. Translation gives CALISQPRDTDTQYF.